This T cell receptor (beta chain) came from a study of tumor and adjacent non-tumor tissue in lung cancer. As for the study in general: About 4.2 million productive TCRbeta reads were obtained per sample on average.

V lost 10 bases and J 0 bases, leaving 14 bases between the germline ends. Germline V gives CDR1 WNHNN, CDR2 SYGVQD (reference sequence). The CDR3 has 14 residues. The template was RNA from unsorted bulk tissue. The library came from three nested PCR rounds adapted from ARM-PCR protocols. One entry per CDR3 protein results from TCRdb running MiXCR on the multiplex PCR reads. There are roughly 65,000 distinct CDR3 sequences in the sample; about 60% occur only once, and roughly a fifth lies in the top ten. The sequence derives from a man in his forties or fifties with non-small cell lung cancer. Source material: lung tumor tissue. The chain carries TRBV10-1 and TRBJ2-3; D not certain. The CDR3, as DNA: TGCGCCAACCCCCTTAAGGGAAGCACAGATACGCAGTATTTT. Residues: CANPLKGSTDTQYF.